Below, 7 T cell receptor beta chains from the same sample are listed, as sequenced in a study of T cell responses to AZD1222 COVID-19 vaccine. This table comes from immunoSEQ multiplex PCR, and its TCRdb copy is limited to in-frame clones, with some not included. The table lists about 160,000 clones, around 90% of them singletons. The sequenced sample was peripheral blood, obtained 28 days after the second AZD1222 dose. These receptors were collected from an adult who received the AZD1222 COVID-19 vaccine.

The chain is built from TRBV6-5 and TRBJ1-2; 8 bases line up with TRBD1. The V gene's germline CDR1 is MNHEY and CDR2 SVGAGI. V lost 8 bases to trimming and J lost 8 bases; unmatched junction nucleotides: 13. CDR3 length: 14 amino acids. CDR3 coding DNA: TGTGCCAGCGCGGATTACTGGACAGGGAAGGGCTACACCTTC. Translating gives CASADYWTGKGYTF.

The chain has TRBV3-1 (or the pseudogene TRBV3-2) and TRBJ1-3; D is uncertain. Germline V CDR1 and CDR2: LGHDT, YNNKEL (reference sequence). The CDR3 covers 14 residues. V shed 5 bases and J shed 2 bases, with 10 bases lying between them. The CDR3 DNA is TGTGCCAGCAGCGGGTTGGGTGCTGGAAACACCATATATTTT. Amino acid sequence: CASSGLGAGNTIYF.

The chain carries TRBV2 and TRBJ2-7; perhaps TRBD1 as D (5 bases). This CDR3 region has 14 residues. Germline CDR1 and CDR2: SNHLY and FYNNEI. Trimming removed 5 bases from V and 0 bases from J, with 11 bases in between. The chain's CDR3 is CASSLDRYSYEQYF. DNA of the CDR3: TGTGCCAGCAGTCTAGACAGATACTCCTACGAGCAGTACTTC.

The chain recombines TRBV7-2 with TRBJ2-1; weak D call: TRBD2 (7 bases). Germline V gene data show CDR1 as SGHTA and CDR2 as FQGNSA. The CDR3 runs to 13 residues. The V gene lost 8 bases and the J gene lost 1 base, with 9 bases spanning the gap. The CDR3 DNA sequence: TGTGCCAGCGGGGGGGCGTCCTACAATGAGCAGTTCTTC. This sequence encodes CASGGASYNEQFF.

On this clone: Relative to the germline gene, one junction end is altered; a read error may explain this. The rearrangement uses TRBV4-1 and TRBJ1-4; D is uncertain. The CDR3 sequence is 13 residues long. Germline V CDR1 and CDR2: MGHRA, YSYEKL. The CDR3 DNA reads TGCGCCAGCAGCCCCCCGACTAGTGAAAAACTGTTTTTT. Its translation: CASSPPTSEKLFF.

The rearrangement links TRBV10-3 to TRBJ2-7, with D possibly matching TRBD2 (6 bases). In germline, CDR1 is ENHRY, CDR2 SYGVKD. There are 14 residues in the CDR3. Trimming cost V 2 bases and J 7 bases, with 15 bases left between them. CDR3 amino acids: CAISEMRSGGEQYF. The CDR3 region has the DNA TGTGCCATCAGTGAGATGCGGTCCGGAGGGGAGCAGTACTTC.

The V gene is TRBV2, the J gene TRBJ2-1; no definite D call. V shed 6 bases and J shed 10 bases, with 10 bases lying between them. From germline, CDR1 is SNHLY and CDR2 FYNNEI. The CDR3 length is 11 residues. The DNA for the CDR3 is TGTGCCAGCAGGCTCGGAACAGAGCAGTTCTTC. This translates into CASRLGTEQFF.